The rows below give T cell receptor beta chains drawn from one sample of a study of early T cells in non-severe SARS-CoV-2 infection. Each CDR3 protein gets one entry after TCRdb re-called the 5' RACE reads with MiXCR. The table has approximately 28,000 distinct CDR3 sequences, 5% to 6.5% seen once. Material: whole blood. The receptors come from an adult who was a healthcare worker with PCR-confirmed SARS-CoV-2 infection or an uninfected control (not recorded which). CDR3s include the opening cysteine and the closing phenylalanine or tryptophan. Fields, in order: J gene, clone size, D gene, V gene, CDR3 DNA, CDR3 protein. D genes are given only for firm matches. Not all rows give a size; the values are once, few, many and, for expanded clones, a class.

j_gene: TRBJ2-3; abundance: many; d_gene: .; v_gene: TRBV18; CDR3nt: TGTGCCAGCTCAGCCAGGGTTAGCACAGATACGCAGTATTTT; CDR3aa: CASSARVSTDTQYF
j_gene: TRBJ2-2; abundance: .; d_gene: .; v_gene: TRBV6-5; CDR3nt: TGTGCCAGCAGCAGGGCGGGAACCGGGGAGCTGTTTTTT; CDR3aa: CASSRAGTGELFF
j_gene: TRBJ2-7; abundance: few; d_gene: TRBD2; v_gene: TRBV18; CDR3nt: TGTGCCAGCTCACCAACGGAAGGCGGGGGGGCCTACGAGCAGTACTTC; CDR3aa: CASSPTEGGGAYEQYF
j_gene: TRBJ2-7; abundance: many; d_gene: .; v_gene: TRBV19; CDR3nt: TGTGCCAGTAGTCTGGGGCTAGTGGGTCCCTACGAGCAGTACTTC; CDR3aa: CASSLGLVGPYEQYF
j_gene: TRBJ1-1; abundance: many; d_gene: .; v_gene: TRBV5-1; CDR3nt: TGCGCCAGCAGCTTGGACAGCGGGGGCACTGAAGCTTTCTTT; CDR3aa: CASSLDSGGTEAFF
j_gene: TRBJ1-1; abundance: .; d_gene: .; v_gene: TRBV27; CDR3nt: TGTGCCAGCAGTGTCTACACGAACACTGAAGCTTTCTTT; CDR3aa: CASSVYTNTEAFF
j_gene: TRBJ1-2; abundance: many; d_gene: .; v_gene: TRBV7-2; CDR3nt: TGTGCCAGCAGCTTAGTTCGCGACAGCCTAACTAACTATGGCTACACCTTC; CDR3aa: CASSLVRDSLTNYGYTF
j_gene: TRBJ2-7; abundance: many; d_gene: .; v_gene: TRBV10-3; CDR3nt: TGTGCCATCAGTGAGTCGGCGACAGGGAGGAGCGAGCAGTACTTC; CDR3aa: CAISESATGRSEQYF
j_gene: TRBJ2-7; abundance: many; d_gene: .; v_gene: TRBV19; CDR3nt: TGTGCCAGTAGTGGTAGGCAGGGGACCCTCTACGAGCAGTACTTC; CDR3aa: CASSGRQGTLYEQYF
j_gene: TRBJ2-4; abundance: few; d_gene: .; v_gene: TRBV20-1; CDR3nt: TGCAGTGCTCCCTCAGGGAAAGCCAAAAACATTCAGTACTTC; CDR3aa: CSAPSGKAKNIQYF
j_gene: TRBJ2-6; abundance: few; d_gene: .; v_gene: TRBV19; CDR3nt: TGTGCCAGTACACAGGCATTCTCTGGGGCCAACGTCCTGACTTTC; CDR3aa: CASTQAFSGANVLTF
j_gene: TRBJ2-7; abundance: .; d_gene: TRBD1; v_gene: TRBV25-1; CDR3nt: TGTGCCAGCAGTGGGGGACAGGGGGTGTACTTC; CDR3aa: CASSGGQGVYF
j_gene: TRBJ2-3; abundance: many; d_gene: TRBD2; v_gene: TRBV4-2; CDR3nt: TGTGCCAGCAGCCAAGTGACGGGGGAGGGTACTCCCCAGTATTTT; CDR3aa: CASSQVTGEGTPQYF
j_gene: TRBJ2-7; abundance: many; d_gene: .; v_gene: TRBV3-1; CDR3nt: TGTGCCAGCGGACAGCCCTACGAGCAGTACTTC; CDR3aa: CASGQPYEQYF
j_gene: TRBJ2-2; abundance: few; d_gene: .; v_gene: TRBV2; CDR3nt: TGTGCCAGGTCTTTACGGGGCGAGACCGGGGAGCTGTTTTTT; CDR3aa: CARSLRGETGELFF
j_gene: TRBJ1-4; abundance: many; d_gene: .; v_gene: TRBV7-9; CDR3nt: TGTGCCAGCAGCCCGCCAGGCGAAAAACTGTTTTTT; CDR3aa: CASSPPGEKLFF
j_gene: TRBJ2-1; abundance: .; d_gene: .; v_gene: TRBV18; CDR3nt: TGTGCTACCACCCGCAGCGGAGCTGGCAATGAGCAGTTCTTC; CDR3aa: CATTRSGAGNEQFF
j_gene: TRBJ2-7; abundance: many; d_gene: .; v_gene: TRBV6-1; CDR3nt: TGTGCCAGCACCCCAAAAGGGGGGTCCTACGAGCAGTACTTC; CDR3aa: CASTPKGGSYEQYF
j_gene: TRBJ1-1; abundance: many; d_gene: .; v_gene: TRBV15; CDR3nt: TGTGCCACCAGCCCGCGGAAGAACATGAACACTGAAGCTTTCTTT; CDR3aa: CATSPRKNMNTEAFF
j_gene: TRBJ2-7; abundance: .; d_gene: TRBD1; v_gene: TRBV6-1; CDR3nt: TGTGCCAGCAAAGTACCGGGACAGGGTCGAGGCGAGCAGTACTTC; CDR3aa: CASKVPGQGRGEQYF
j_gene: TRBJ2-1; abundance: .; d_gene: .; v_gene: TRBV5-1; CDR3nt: TGCGCCAGCAGCTTGGCCGTAGTAAGGGAGGTCCTGAATGAGCAGTTCTTC; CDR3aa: CASSLAVVREVLNEQFF
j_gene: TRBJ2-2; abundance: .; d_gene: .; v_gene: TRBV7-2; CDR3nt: TGTGCCAGCAGCTACTTAATCACTACCGGGGAGCTGTTTTTT; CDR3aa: CASSYLITTGELFF
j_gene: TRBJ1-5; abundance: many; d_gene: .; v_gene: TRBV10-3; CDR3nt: TGTGCCATCAGTGAGTTTAACCGGGACGGGGATCAGCCCCAGCATTTT; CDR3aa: CAISEFNRDGDQPQHF
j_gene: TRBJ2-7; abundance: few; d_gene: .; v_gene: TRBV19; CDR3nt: TGTGCCAGTAGTATTATGGGCTACGAGCAGTACTTC; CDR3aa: CASSIMGYEQYF
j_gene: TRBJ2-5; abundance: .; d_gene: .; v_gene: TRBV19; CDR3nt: TGTGCCAGTAGTATAGGCTCCCCAGCGTTGCAAGAGACCCAGTACTTC; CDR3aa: CASSIGSPALQETQYF